Each of the 2 T cell receptor beta chains below was sequenced from the same sample in a study of T cells after yellow fever vaccination. From the 5' RACE reads, TCRdb called clonotypes with MiXCR, one entry per CDR3 protein. The sample holds under 550,000 distinct CDR3 sequences, 21% seen once. The sequencing here drew on PBMCs, taken approximately 20 days after the first yellow fever vaccination. These receptor sequences come from a man younger than 30 who received the YFV17D yellow fever vaccine.

A word on this clonotype: This may arise from a read error, as a much more abundant clone is one base away. The chain couples TRBV5-1 to TRBJ1-6, with 9 positions matching TRBD1. In germline, CDR1 is SGHRS, CDR2 YFSETQ. This CDR3 region has 15 residues. J lost 7 bases, V lost 4 bases, and 6 bases had no gene match. CDR3 protein: CASSQGQGTNSPLHF. The CDR3 DNA sequence: TGCGCCAGCAGCCAAGGACAGGGGACGAATTCACCCCTCCACTTT.

In this sample, this clonotype turned up many times. The V gene is TRBV11-3, the J gene TRBJ2-1, with a weak D call TRBD1 (5 bases). This CDR3 is built from 18 residues. V lost 3 bases and J 1 base, leaving 19 bases between the germline ends. From germline, CDR1 is SGHNT and CDR2 YENEEA. CDR3: CASSFRQGFFASYNEQFF. The CDR3 DNA is TGTGCCAGCAGCTTTAGGCAGGGTTTCTTTGCTTCCTACAATGAGCAGTTCTTC.